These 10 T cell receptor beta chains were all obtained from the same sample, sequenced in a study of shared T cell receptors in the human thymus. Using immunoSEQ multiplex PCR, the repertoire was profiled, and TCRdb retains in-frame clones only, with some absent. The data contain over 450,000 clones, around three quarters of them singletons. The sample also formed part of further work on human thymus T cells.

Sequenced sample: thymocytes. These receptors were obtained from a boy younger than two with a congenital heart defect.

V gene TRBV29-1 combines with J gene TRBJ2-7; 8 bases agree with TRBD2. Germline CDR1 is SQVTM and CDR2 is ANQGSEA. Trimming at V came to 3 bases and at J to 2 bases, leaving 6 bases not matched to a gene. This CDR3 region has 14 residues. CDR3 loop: CSVDSGRIPYEQYF. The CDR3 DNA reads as TGCAGCGTTGACAGCGGGAGAATCCCCTACGAGCAGTACTTC.

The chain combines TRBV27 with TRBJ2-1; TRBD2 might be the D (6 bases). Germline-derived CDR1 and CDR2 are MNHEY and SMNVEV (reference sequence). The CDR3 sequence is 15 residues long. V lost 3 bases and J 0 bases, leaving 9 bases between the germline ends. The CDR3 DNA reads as TGTGCCAGCAGTTTTCGCGGGGCCTCCTACAATGAGCAGTTCTTC. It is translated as CASSFRGASYNEQFF.

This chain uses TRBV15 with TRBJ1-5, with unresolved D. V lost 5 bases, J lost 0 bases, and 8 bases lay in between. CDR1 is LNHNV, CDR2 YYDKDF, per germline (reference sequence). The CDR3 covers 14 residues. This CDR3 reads CATSERGSNQPQHF. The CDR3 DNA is TGTGCCACCAGCGAGCGAGGTAGCAATCAGCCCCAGCATTTT. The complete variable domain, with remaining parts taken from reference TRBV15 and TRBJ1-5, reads DAMVIQNPRYQVTQFGKPVTLSCSQTLNHNVMYWYQQKSSQAPKLLFHYYDKDFNNEADTPDNFQSRRPNTSFCFLDIRSPGLGDTAMYLCATSERGSNQPQHFGDGTRLSIL.

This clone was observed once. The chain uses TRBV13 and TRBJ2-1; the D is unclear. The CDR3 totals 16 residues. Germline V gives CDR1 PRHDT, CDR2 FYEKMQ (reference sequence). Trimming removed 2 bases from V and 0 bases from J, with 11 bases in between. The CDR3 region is CASSLMTANSYNEQFF. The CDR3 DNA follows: TGTGCCAGCAGCTTAATGACTGCTAACTCCTACAATGAGCAGTTCTTC. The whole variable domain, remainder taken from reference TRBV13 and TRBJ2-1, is AAGVIQSPRHLIKEKRETATLKCYPIPRHDTVYWYQQGPGQDPQFLISFYEKMQSDKGSIPDRFSAQQFSDYHSELNMSSLELGDSALYFCASSLMTANSYNEQFFGPGTRLTVL.

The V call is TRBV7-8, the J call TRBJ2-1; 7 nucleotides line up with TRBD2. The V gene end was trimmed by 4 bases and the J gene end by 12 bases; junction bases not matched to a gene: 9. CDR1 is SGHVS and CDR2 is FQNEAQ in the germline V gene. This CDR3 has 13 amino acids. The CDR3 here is CASSSTGGSGQFF. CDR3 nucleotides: TGTGCCAGCAGCTCCACCGGGGGGTCTGGGCAGTTCTTC.

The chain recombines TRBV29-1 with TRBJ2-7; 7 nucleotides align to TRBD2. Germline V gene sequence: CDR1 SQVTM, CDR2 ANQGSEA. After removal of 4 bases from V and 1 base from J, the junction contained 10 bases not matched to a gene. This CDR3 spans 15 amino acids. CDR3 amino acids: CSVGSLASGSYEQYF. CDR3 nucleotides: TGCAGCGTTGGAAGTCTGGCTAGCGGTTCCTACGAGCAGTACTTC.

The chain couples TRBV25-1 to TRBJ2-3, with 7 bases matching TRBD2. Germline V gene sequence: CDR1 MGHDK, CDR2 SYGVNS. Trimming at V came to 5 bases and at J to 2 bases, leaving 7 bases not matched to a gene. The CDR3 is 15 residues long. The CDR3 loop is CASSPREGATDTQYF. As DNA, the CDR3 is TGTGCCAGCAGTCCTAGGGAGGGAGCCACAGATACGCAGTATTTT.

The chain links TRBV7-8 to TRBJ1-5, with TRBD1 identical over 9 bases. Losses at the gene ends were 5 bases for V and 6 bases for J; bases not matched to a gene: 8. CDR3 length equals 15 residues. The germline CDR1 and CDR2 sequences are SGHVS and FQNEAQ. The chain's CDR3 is CASSGIDRGTQPQHF. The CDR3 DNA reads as TGTGCCAGCAGCGGGATAGACAGGGGGACTCAGCCCCAGCATTTT. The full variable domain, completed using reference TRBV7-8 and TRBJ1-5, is GAGVSQSPRYKVAKRGQDVALRCDPISGHVSLFWYQQALGQGPEFLTYFQNEAQLDKSGLPSDRFFAERPEGSVSTLKIQRTQQEDSAVYLCASSGIDRGTQPQHFGDGTRLSIL.

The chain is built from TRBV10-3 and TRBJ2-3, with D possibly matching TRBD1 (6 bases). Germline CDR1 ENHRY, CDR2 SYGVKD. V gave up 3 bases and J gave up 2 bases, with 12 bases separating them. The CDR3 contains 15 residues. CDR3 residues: CAISEGTTDTDTQYF. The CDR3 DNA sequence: TGTGCCATCAGTGAAGGGACAACGGACACAGATACGCAGTATTTT.

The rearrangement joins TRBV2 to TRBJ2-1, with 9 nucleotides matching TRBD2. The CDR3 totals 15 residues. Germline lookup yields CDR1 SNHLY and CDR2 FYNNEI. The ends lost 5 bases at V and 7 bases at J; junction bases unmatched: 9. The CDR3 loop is CASSMTSGGGNEQFF. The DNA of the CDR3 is TGTGCCAGCAGTATGACTAGCGGAGGGGGAAATGAGCAGTTCTTC.